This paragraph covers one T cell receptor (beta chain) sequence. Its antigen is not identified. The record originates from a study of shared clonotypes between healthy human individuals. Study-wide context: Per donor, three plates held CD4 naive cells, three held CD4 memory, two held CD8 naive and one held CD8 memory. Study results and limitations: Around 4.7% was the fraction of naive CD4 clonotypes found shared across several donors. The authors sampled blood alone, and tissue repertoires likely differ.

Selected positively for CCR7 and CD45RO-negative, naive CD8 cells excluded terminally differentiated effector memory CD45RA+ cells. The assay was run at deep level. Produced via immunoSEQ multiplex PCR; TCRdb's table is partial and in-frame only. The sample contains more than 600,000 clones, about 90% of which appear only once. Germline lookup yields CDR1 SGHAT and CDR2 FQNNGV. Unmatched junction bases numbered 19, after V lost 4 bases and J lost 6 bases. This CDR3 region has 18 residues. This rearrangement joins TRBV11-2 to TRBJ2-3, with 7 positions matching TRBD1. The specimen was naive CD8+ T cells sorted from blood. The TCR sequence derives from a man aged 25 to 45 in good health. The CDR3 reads CASSSAGQDNRHRDTQYF. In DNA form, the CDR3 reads TGTGCCAGCAGCTCCGCTGGACAGGATAATAGACACAGGGATACGCAGTATTTT.